Following are 21 T cell receptor beta chains from one sample sequenced in a study of CD8 T cells in ankylosing spondylitis. Using its own MiXCR run on the 5' RACE reads, TCRdb lists one record per CDR3 protein. Seen here are about 190,000 distinct CDR3 sequences, 10% to 15% observed once, and the top ten hold approximately 11%. The sequencing input was blood, either unsorted or a sorted T cell fraction (not recorded which). The receptors derive from a female donor with ankylosing spondylitis or in good health (not recorded which).

This clonotype was observed many times. An end of the junction differs from the germline gene, which may be a read error. The rearrangement joins TRBV12-3 or TRBV12-4 to TRBJ1-2; 9 nucleotides match TRBD1. The CDR3 contains 14 residues. This CDR3 is CASSFSGTGRLRAF. CDR3 DNA sequence: TGTGCCAGCAGTTTCTCCGGGACAGGGAGGTTACGCGCCTTC.

The chain links TRBV6-5 to TRBJ2-7, with 10 bases that match TRBD2. The CDR3 runs 15 residues. Germline lookup yields CDR1 MNHEY and CDR2 SVGAGI. J lost 6 bases, V lost 6 bases, and 11 bases had no gene match. The CDR3 DNA follows: TGTGCCAGCAGGGGACTCGAGCGGGAGGGTTCCGAGCAGTACTTC. Amino acid sequence: CASRGLEREGSEQYF.

This clonotype has just a few counts. The chain carries TRBV4-2 and TRBJ2-2, with D tentatively TRBD1 or TRBD2 (5 bases each). This CDR3 has 19 residues. CDR1 LGHNA and CDR2 YNFKEQ come from the germline V gene. V shed 5 bases and J shed 1 base, with 23 bases lying between them. The CDR3 reads CASSGDGRRVPWNTGELFF. Written as DNA, the CDR3 is TGTGCCAGCAGCGGGGACGGTCGGCGGGTACCATGGAACACCGGGGAGCTGTTTTTT.

This clonotype was seen a single time. A much larger clone is a single base away; this may be a read error. The rearrangement joins TRBV5-1 to TRBJ2-5, with D perhaps assigned TRBD1 or TRBD2 (5 bases each). The CDR3 consists of 13 residues. Germline CDR1 reads SGHRS; CDR2 reads YFSETQ. The CDR3: CASNLAREETQYF. CDR3 nucleotide sequence: TGCGCCAGCAACTTGGCCAGGGAGGAGACCCAGTACTTC.

This clonotype was detected ten times or more. The chain is built from TRBV18 and TRBJ2-3; 7 bases map to TRBD1. The CDR3 spans 13 residues. The V segment lost 3 bases and the J segment 4 bases; nucleotides outside the gene matches: 1. The germline V gene has CDR1 KGHSH and CDR2 LQKENI. The CDR3 here is CASSPGTADTQYF. In DNA form, the CDR3 reads TGTGCCAGCTCACCGGGGACAGCAGATACGCAGTATTTT.

This clonotype has a count of ten or more. The chain carries TRBV28 and TRBJ2-1, with 8 positions matching TRBD2. This CDR3 has 20 residues. CDR1 and CDR2 from the germline V gene are MDHEN and SYDVKM. J lost 4 bases, V lost 4 bases, and 21 bases had no gene match. The DNA of the CDR3 is TGTGCCAGCAGTTCCGCTGGGACTTTTGCCTCACTAGCGGAGTACAATGAGCAGTTCTTC. Protein product: CASSSAGTFASLAEYNEQFF. The full variable domain, in which reference TRBV28 and TRBJ2-1 provide the parts outside the CDR3, is DVKVTQSSRYLVKRTGEKVFLECVQDMDHENMFWYRQDPGLGLRLIYFSYDVKMKEKGDIPEGYSVSREKKERFSLILESASTNQTSMYLCASSSAGTFASLAEYNEQFFGPGTRLTVL.

The gene calls are TRBV9 and TRBJ2-7; 10 nucleotides match TRBD2. The CDR3 has 14 amino acids. The junction had 3 bases not matched to a gene; V was cut back by 3 bases and J by 3 bases. Looked up from germline, CDR1 is SGDLS and CDR2 is YYNGEE. The CDR3 loop reads CASSASGSIYEQYF. Here the CDR3 DNA reads TGTGCCAGCAGCGCTAGCGGGAGTATCTACGAGCAGTACTTC.

This clonotype was seen at least ten times. V is TRBV12-3 or TRBV12-4 and J is TRBJ2-1, with unresolved D. The CDR3 length is 12 residues. Trimming shortened V by 6 bases and J by 4 bases, and 7 bases separated the two germline ends. CDR3 protein: CASSNQYNEQFF. The CDR3 nucleotides are TGTGCCAGCAGCAACCAATACAATGAGCAGTTCTTC.

The table lists this clonotype with many counts. CDR3 in DNA: TGTGCCAGCAGCCGAGGACAGGGAGGTTCACCCCTCCACTTT. Protein sequence: CASSRGQGGSPLHF. The genes are TRBV3-1 and TRBJ1-6; 8 bases are a match to TRBD1. CDR3 length: 14 residues. Germline V CDR1 and CDR2: LGHDT, YNNKEL (reference sequence). With 4 bases clipped from V and 9 bases from J, the junction kept 5 bases outside the gene matches.

This clonotype was recorded at least ten times. The J gene is TRBJ2-3, the V gene TRBV5-1; the match to TRBD2 covers 10 bases. The CDR3 has 17 amino acids. The germline V gene encodes CDR1 SGHRS and CDR2 YFSETQ. With V trimmed by 4 bases and J by 2 bases, 10 bases remained unmatched. CDR3 sequence: CASSPDVAGGPTDTQYF. The CDR3 nucleotides are TGCGCCAGCAGCCCGGACGTAGCGGGAGGACCCACAGATACGCAGTATTTT.

V is TRBV18 and J is TRBJ1-2; unclear D gene. Per the germline V gene, CDR1 is KGHSH and CDR2 is LQKENI. The CDR3 has 13 amino acids. Trimming pared 1 base from V and 5 bases from J, leaving 8 bases between. The CDR3 is CASSPQTAYGYTF. In DNA form, the CDR3 reads TGTGCCAGCTCACCACAAACAGCTTATGGCTACACCTTC. Together with reference TRBV18 and TRBJ1-2, the CDR3 gives the full variable domain: NAGVMQNPRHLVRRRGQEARLRCSPMKGHSHVYWYRQLPEEGLKFMVYLQKENIIDESGMPKERFSAEFPKEGPSILRIQQVVRGDSAAYFCASSPQTAYGYTFGSGTRLTVV.

This clonotype was recorded at least ten times. This chain uses TRBV14 with TRBJ2-1; 11 nucleotides match TRBD2. Germline trimming cut 3 bases from V and 3 bases from J; bases unmatched to any gene: 4. The CDR3 contains 16 residues. Germline V gene sequence: CDR1 SGHDN, CDR2 FVKESK. The CDR3 sequence is CASSHPGLADYNEQFF. CDR3 nucleotides: TGTGCCAGCAGCCACCCGGGACTAGCGGACTACAATGAGCAGTTCTTC. Full variable domain (outside the CDR3, taken from reference TRBV14 and TRBJ2-1): EAGVTQFPSHSVIEKGQTVTLRCDPISGHDNLYWYRRVMGKEIKFLLHFVKESKQDESGMPNNRFLAERTGGTYSTLKVQPAELEDSGVYFCASSHPGLADYNEQFFGPGTRLTVL.

This clonotype has a count of ten or more. The chain carries TRBV12-3 or TRBV12-4 and TRBJ2-7; D is unresolved. The CDR3 totals 10 residues. The V end was cut by 8 bases, the J end by 0 bases, with 2 bases between. CDR3 sequence reads: CASVSYEQYF. CDR3 DNA: TGTGCCAGCGTCTCCTACGAGCAGTACTTC.

This clonotype was observed many times. This rearrangement joins TRBV7-9 to TRBJ2-3; no clear D gene. Looked up from germline, CDR1 is SEHNR and CDR2 is FQNEAQ (reference sequence). The CDR3 has 14 amino acids. Trimming took off 1 base at V and 7 bases at J, with 12 bases between the two ends. CDR3 loop: CASSLGDWHHTQYF. In DNA, the CDR3 is TGTGCCAGCAGCTTAGGAGACTGGCACCATACGCAGTATTTT.

This clonotype has ten or more counts. The rearrangement joins TRBV7-2 to TRBJ1-4, with D unclear. V gave up 7 bases and J gave up 4 bases, with 10 bases separating them. The CDR3 extends over 13 amino acids. Germline values: CDR1 SGHTA, CDR2 FQGNSA. This CDR3 is CASTDLFNEKLFF. The CDR3 bases are TGTGCCAGCACTGACCTCTTTAATGAAAAACTGTTTTTT.

This clonotype has a count of ten or more. V gene TRBV29-1 combines with J gene TRBJ2-1; TRBD1 or TRBD2 may be the D gene (5 bases each). The length of the CDR3 is 12 residues. V lost 5 bases and J 8 bases, leaving 13 bases between the germline ends. Germline V gene lookup returns CDR1 SQVTM and CDR2 ANQGSEA. The CDR3 loop is CSVTSGTDEQFF. In DNA, the CDR3 is TGCAGCGTTACATCAGGGACGGATGAGCAGTTCTTC.

This clonotype was seen ten or more times. J is TRBJ1-1 and V is TRBV29-1; the D gene is possibly TRBD1 (6 bases). The germline V gene encodes CDR1 SQVTM and CDR2 ANQGSEA. V lost 7 bases and J 1 base, leaving 13 bases between the germline ends. The CDR3 spans 13 residues. The CDR3, as DNA: TGCAGCGCTCACGGACAGCAGAACACTGAAGCTTTCTTT. Protein: CSAHGQQNTEAFF.

This clonotype was recorded many times. The chain uses TRBV7-7 and TRBJ2-3; D remains ambiguous. The germline CDR1 and CDR2 sequences are SSHAT and FNYEAQ (reference sequence). The CDR3 loop spans 13 amino acids. Trimming pared 3 bases from V and 6 bases from J, leaving 10 bases between. In nucleotides, the CDR3 is TGTGCCAGCAGCTTTACAAGCATCGATACGCAGTATTTT. This codes for CASSFTSIDTQYF.

This clonotype was seen repeatedly, ten times or more. The chain combines TRBV6-4 with TRBJ2-3, with D tentatively TRBD2 (5 bases). CDR3 size: 16 residues. Germline CDR1 and CDR2: MRHNA and SNTAGT. V dropped 6 bases and J dropped 0 bases, with 16 bases sitting between them. The CDR3 region is CASRAVFGTSTDTQYF. CDR3 nucleotide sequence: TGTGCCAGCAGAGCGGTTTTCGGAACTAGCACAGATACGCAGTATTTT.

The chain is built from TRBV6-1 and TRBJ1-1; the match to TRBD1 covers 9 bases. Germline V gives CDR1 MNHNS, CDR2 SASEGT. J was trimmed by 5 bases and V by 6 bases; bases with no gene match: 7. This CDR3 spans 14 amino acids. The CDR3 DNA reads TGTGCCAGCAGCACCGGGACAGGGTGGACTGAAGCTTTCTTT. Translated: CASSTGTGWTEAFF.

This clonotype was seen at least ten times. The chain carries TRBV30 and TRBJ2-7; no reliable D call. The V gene's germline CDR1 is GTSNPN and CDR2 SVGIG (reference sequence). V shed 1 base and J shed 4 bases, with 14 bases lying between them. This CDR3 has 14 amino acids. The CDR3 is CAWSGSGILYEQYF. DNA of the CDR3: TGTGCCTGGAGTGGCTCAGGTATCCTATACGAGCAGTACTTC.